A selection of T cell receptor beta chains follows, all from one sample in a study of blood T cell repertoires in COVID-19. Assay used: immunoSEQ multiplex PCR; TCRdb lists only in-frame clones, some missing. The sample consists of around 140,000 clones, more than 75% of them appearing once. The sample consisted of peripheral blood. The receptors originated from a man aged 45-60 years with active COVID-19. Each CDR3 is given with its conserved first and last residue. The D gene is left open where the match is weak. Some rows mark clone size as missing; the rest say once, few, many or name a class of expanded clone.

j_call v_call d_call clone_size cdr3_nt cdr3_aa
TRBJ2-1 TRBV5-4 TRBD1 NA TGTGCCAGCAGCCCGATTGGGACAGGGGGGGAGCAGTTCTTC CASSPIGTGGEQFF
TRBJ2-5 TRBV19 TRBD1 NA TGTGCCAGTAGTGCCTTGAGGGACAGGGGTCGAGAGACCCAGTACTTC CASSALRDRGRETQYF
TRBJ1-1 TRBV5-1 NA NA TGCGCCAGCAGCTCAGGGATGAACACTGAAGCTTTCTTT CASSSGMNTEAFF
TRBJ2-7 TRBV18 NA NA TGTGCCAGCTCCCAACCAGGACAGACCTACGAGCAGTACTTC CASSQPGQTYEQYF
TRBJ1-1 TRBV10-3 NA NA TGTGCCATCAGTCCCAGGCAGAACACTGAAGCTTTCTTT CAISPRQNTEAFF
TRBJ1-4 TRBV27 NA NA TGTGCCTCCAAACCGCAGGGATCTAATGAAAAACTGTTTTTT CASKPQGSNEKLFF
TRBJ2-7 TRBV30 NA NA TGTGCCTGGAGTAAACAGGCCTTTAACGAGCAGTACTTC CAWSKQAFNEQYF
TRBJ2-5 TRBV11-3 NA once TGTGCCAGCAGCAAAGGGGCTCAAGAGACCCAGTACTTC CASSKGAQETQYF
TRBJ1-2 TRBV29-1 TRBD1 once TGCAGCGCAAAAGACAGGGGTGGCTATGGCTACACCTTC CSAKDRGGYGYTF
TRBJ2-7 TRBV2 TRBD1 NA TGTGCCAGCAGGAATCGGGACAGCCCATCCTACGAGCAGTACTTC CASRNRDSPSYEQYF